These 27 T cell receptor beta chains came from one sample sequenced in a study of T cells in Graves' hyperthyroidism and ophthalmopathy. There were TCR beta CDR3 regions amplified from RNA transcripts. HTBI primers were the set used in a first-round RT-PCR of the TCR CDR3. TCRdb reprocessed the multiplex PCR reads with MiXCR, giving one entry per CDR3 protein. In the table there are some 490,000 distinct CDR3 sequences, around 16% of which are singletons. The sequenced sample consisted of blood. These receptors were taken from a woman in her thirties with Graves' ophthalmopathy.

The rearrangement uses TRBV7-2 and TRBJ2-1; TRBD1 matches at 7 bases. The J segment lost 1 base and the V segment lost 4 bases, leaving 7 bases of the junction unmatched. This CDR3 region has 16 residues. From germline, CDR1 is SGHTA and CDR2 FQGNSA. The CDR3 spells CASSSPTGLSYNEQFF. In nucleotides, the CDR3 is TGTGCCAGCAGCTCGCCGACAGGGCTTTCCTACAATGAGCAGTTCTTC.

At least ten counts were recorded for this clonotype. Here the CDR3 reads CASGLPGYYGYTF. For the CDR3, the DNA is TGTGCTAGTGGTTTGCCGGGCTACTATGGCTACACCTTC. The chain couples TRBV12-5 to TRBJ1-2; D remains unclear. CDR3 length equals 13 residues. V lost 2 bases and J lost 3, with 7 bases in between. Germline values: CDR1 LGHNT, CDR2 FRNRAP.

Ten or more counts support this clonotype. The chain has TRBV7-2 and TRBJ2-7, with no clear D. The CDR3 consists of 15 residues. The germline gives CDR1 SGHTA, CDR2 FQGNSA. The V end was cut by 5 bases, the J end by 9 bases, with 23 bases between. This CDR3 reads CASSPNTYYVSRQYF. The CDR3 DNA sequence: TGTGCCAGCAGCCCCAATACGTACTACGTTAGCCGGCAGTACTTC.

In this sample, this clonotype turned up many times. The V gene is TRBV20-1, the J gene TRBJ2-5; TRBD2 agrees at 7 bases. This CDR3 contains 16 residues. The germline CDR1 and CDR2 sequences are DFQATT and SNEGSKA (reference sequence). With V trimmed by 0 bases and J by 0 bases, 7 bases remained unmatched. In nucleotides, the CDR3 is TGCAGTGCTAGAGATGGGGGGACTATCCACCAAGAGACCCAGTACTTC. It translates to CSARDGGTIHQETQYF.

This clonotype was seen repeatedly, ten times or more. The chain links TRBV20-1 to TRBJ2-3; 9 bases agree with TRBD2. This CDR3 region has 16 residues. V was clipped by 5 bases and J by 4 bases; unmatched bases: 13. Germline-derived CDR1 and CDR2 are DFQATT and SNEGSKA (reference sequence). The CDR3 DNA sequence: TGCAGTGCTCCCCTAGCGGGAAGGGTCGGGCCAGATACGCAGTATTTT. It specifies CSAPLAGRVGPDTQYF.

The rearrangement links TRBV29-1 to TRBJ2-5, with TRBD1 matching 8 bases. This CDR3 is 15 amino acids long. Germline CDR1 and CDR2: SQVTM and ANQGSEA. Trimming at V came to 6 bases and at J to 2 bases, leaving 11 bases not matched to a gene. CDR3 coding DNA: TGCAGCGTGGAGGCCGACAGGGGACGGCAAGAGACCCAGTACTTC. It encodes CSVEADRGRQETQYF.

The chain employs TRBV14 and TRBJ1-1; D is undetermined. Germline V gene sequence: CDR1 SGHDN, CDR2 FVKESK. CDR3 length: 15 amino acids. V was shortened by 1 base and J by 10 bases, with 19 bases between the two germline ends. CDR3 sequence: CASSQGKGRRLGAFF. DNA of the CDR3: TGTGCCAGCAGCCAAGGGAAGGGAAGGAGACTCGGAGCTTTCTTT.

This clonotype showed up just a few times. V usage is TRBV29-1 and J usage is TRBJ1-4; D uncertain. V was clipped by 2 bases and J by 7 bases, with 2 bases between them. The CDR3 runs to 10 residues. Germline CDR1 and CDR2: SQVTM and ANQGSEA. CDR3 in DNA: TGCAGCGTTGAAACTGAAAAACTGTTTTTT. This encodes CSVETEKLFF.

The chain employs TRBV6-2 or TRBV6-3 and TRBJ2-3; TRBD1 aligns across 7 bases. Germline V gives CDR1 MNHEY, CDR2 SVGEGT. The V and J ends lost 4 bases and 0 bases, in that order; junction bases with no gene match: 13. CDR3 length: 18 residues. In DNA, the CDR3 is TGTGCCAGCAGTTCTGACCTTGACAGGGCGTTAAGCACAGATACGCAGTATTTT. Translation gives CASSSDLDRALSTDTQYF.

CDR3 DNA: TGTGCCAGCAGTTTTACGGCGGGACACGAGCAGTACTTC. It is translated as CASSFTAGHEQYF. The chain is built from TRBV12-3 or TRBV12-4 and TRBJ2-7, with a possible D match to TRBD2 (6 bases). Deletions cut 3 bases from V and 5 bases from J, with 11 bases between. The CDR3 totals 13 residues.

J is TRBJ2-7 and V is TRBV6-2 or TRBV6-3, with D possibly called TRBD1 or TRBD2 (5 bases each). This CDR3 comprises 13 residues. Germline V gene data show CDR1 as MNHEY and CDR2 as SVGEGT. The V end lost 7 bases, the J end lost 6 bases, and 16 bases lay between the germline ends. The CDR3 DNA is TGTGCCAGCACCACGGGGCCAGCCAGCGAGCAGTACTTC. Encoded protein: CASTTGPASEQYF.

This clonotype has at least ten counts. The J gene is TRBJ2-1, the V gene TRBV27, with 16 bases fitting TRBD2. The V gene end was trimmed by 5 bases and the J gene end by 7 bases; junction bases not matched to a gene: 11. CDR1 and CDR2 (germline): MNHEY, SMNVEV (reference sequence). This CDR3 has 18 residues. The CDR3 bases are TGTGCCAGCAGTCACCATTCCGGGACTAGCGGGAGGGGAAATGAGCAGTTCTTC. It encodes CASSHHSGTSGRGNEQFF.

This clonotype showed up many times. This rearrangement joins TRBV28 to TRBJ2-3, with 11 bases lining up with TRBD1. CDR3 length: 16 residues. Germline CDR1 and CDR2: MDHEN and SYDVKM. Trimming at V came to 4 bases and at J to 4 bases, leaving 7 bases not matched to a gene. CDR3 loop: CASSSLRDRGADTQYF. The CDR3 DNA reads as TGTGCCAGCAGTTCCCTCCGGGACAGGGGGGCAGATACGCAGTATTTT.

The sample holds many counts of this clonotype. The chain employs TRBV20-1 and TRBJ2-3; possibly TRBD2 for D (6 bases). Germline V lookup: CDR1 DFQATT, CDR2 SNEGSKA (reference sequence). V was pared by 1 base and J by 1 base, with 15 bases between. The length of the CDR3 is 16 residues. For the CDR3, the DNA is TGCAGTGCTAGAGCGGGAGAGACCGTCGGCACAGATACGCAGTATTTT. This translates into CSARAGETVGTDTQYF.

This clonotype was counted at least ten times. The chain is built from TRBV6-2 or TRBV6-3 and TRBJ2-2; D is perhaps TRBD2 (6 bases). The CDR3 has 16 amino acids. From germline, CDR1 is MNHEY and CDR2 SVGEGT. V was clipped by 6 bases and J by 1 base, with 15 bases between them. CDR3 in DNA: TGTGCCAGCAGGACCCCGGGACTTCTGAACACCGGGGAGCTGTTTTTT. It is translated as CASRTPGLLNTGELFF.

This chain connects TRBV20-1 to TRBJ2-5, with D possibly TRBD2 on 6 matching bases. The V gene lost 2 bases and the J gene lost 9 bases, with 10 bases spanning the gap. The length of the CDR3 is 11 residues. CDR1 and CDR2 from the germline V gene are DFQATT and SNEGSKA (reference sequence). This CDR3 is CSARQAGSQYF. The CDR3 bases are TGCAGTGCTAGACAGGCGGGGTCCCAGTACTTC.

The CDR3 protein is CASSLFFPADRGYQETQYF. The CDR3 DNA is TGTGCCAGCAGTTTATTTTTTCCCGCGGACAGGGGGTACCAAGAGACCCAGTACTTC. The chain is built from TRBV28 and TRBJ2-5; 10 bases map to TRBD1. Germline CDR1 is MDHEN and CDR2 is SYDVKM. This CDR3 region has 19 residues. J gave up 0 bases and V 1 base, and 11 bases lay outside the gene matches.

Many counts were recorded for this clonotype. This chain links TRBV18 with TRBJ2-7; TRBD1 matches at 8 bases. This CDR3 contains 13 residues. Germline V gives CDR1 KGHSH, CDR2 LQKENI. V was clipped by 6 bases and J by 5 bases; unmatched bases: 6. In DNA form, the CDR3 reads TGTGCCAGCTCGACAGGGGTGAAGAACGAGCAGTACTTC. The encoded protein is CASSTGVKNEQYF.

This clonotype was detected ten times or more. This chain connects TRBV28 to TRBJ2-7, with TRBD1 as a possible D gene (5 bases). V lost 5 bases and J lost 2, with 25 bases in between. The germline CDR1 and CDR2 sequences are MDHEN and SYDVKM. This CDR3 spans 18 amino acids. CDR3 bases: TGTGCCAGCAGTCCCAGGGTGTGGGGCAGGGCCAAAGCCTACGAGCAGTACTTC. Amino acids: CASSPRVWGRAKAYEQYF. The full variable domain, with the rest looked up from reference TRBV28 and TRBJ2-7, is DVKVTQSSRYLVKRTGEKVFLECVQDMDHENMFWYRQDPGLGLRLIYFSYDVKMKEKGDIPEGYSVSREKKERFSLILESASTNQTSMYLCASSPRVWGRAKAYEQYFGPGTRLTVT.

The chain is built from TRBV5-4 and TRBJ2-1, with a possible D match to TRBD2 (6 bases). CDR3 length: 15 amino acids. V lost 4 bases, J lost 5 bases, and 16 bases lay in between. From germline, CDR1 is SGHNT and CDR2 YYREEE (reference sequence). CDR3 in amino acids: CASSAAPRRDNEQFF. CDR3 nucleotides: TGTGCCAGCAGCGCCGCACCCAGGAGGGACAATGAGCAGTTCTTC.

The table lists this clonotype with many counts. This chain uses TRBV20-1 with TRBJ2-7; the match to TRBD2 covers 11 bases. The CDR3 contains 13 residues. Germline-derived CDR1 and CDR2 are DFQATT and SNEGSKA (reference sequence). The CDR3 loop is CSLYGTSGYEQYF. Written as DNA, the CDR3 is TGCAGCCTTTACGGGACTAGCGGATACGAGCAGTACTTC.

Ten or more counts support this clonotype. The rearrangement joins TRBV27 to TRBJ2-7; 13 nucleotides line up with TRBD2. The CDR3 runs 18 residues. Per germline, CDR1 MNHEY and CDR2 SMNVEV (reference sequence). V shed 5 bases and J 3 bases; nucleotides not matched to a gene: 13. CDR3 bases: TGTGCCAGCAGTCCCTCAGAGACTAGCGGGAGGTGGGGCTACGAGCAGTACTTC. Translated: CASSPSETSGRWGYEQYF.

This clonotype was picked up a small number of times. V and J are TRBV7-2 and TRBJ1-2, with TRBD1 matching 9 bases. J gave up 7 bases and V 4 bases, and 10 bases lay outside the gene matches. The CDR3 has 15 amino acids. In germline, CDR1 is SGHTA, CDR2 FQGNSA. CDR3: CASSSWTGDRGGYTF. As DNA, the CDR3 is TGTGCCAGCAGCTCCTGGACAGGGGATAGAGGTGGCTACACCTTC.

This clonotype has only one observation. The chain recombines TRBV18 with TRBJ2-5; D possibly corresponds to TRBD2 (6 bases). The V end was cut by 0 bases, the J end by 2 bases, with 13 bases between. Per germline, CDR1 KGHSH and CDR2 LQKENI. This CDR3 is built from 16 residues. The CDR3 DNA reads TGTGCCAGCTCACCACCAAACAGACTAGATCAAGAGACCCAGTACTTC. Amino acids: CASSPPNRLDQETQYF.

This clonotype was counted at least ten times. The rearrangement links TRBV30 to TRBJ1-5, with a possible D match to TRBD1 (5 bases). With 4 bases removed from V and 1 base from J, the gap between germline ends came to 8 bases. Germline values: CDR1 GTSNPN, CDR2 SVGIG (reference sequence). The CDR3 runs 13 residues. In DNA, the CDR3 is TGTGCCTGGACCCGGGACAGCAATCAGCCCCAGCATTTT. Amino acids: CAWTRDSNQPQHF.

The V gene is TRBV7-3, the J gene TRBJ2-7; D not certain. CDR1 is SGHTA and CDR2 is FQGTGA in the germline V gene. The length of the CDR3 is 13 residues. V was clipped by 2 bases and J by 3 bases, with 8 bases between them. The CDR3 here is CASSLHTGYEQYF. Written as DNA, the CDR3 is TGTGCCAGCAGCTTACATACTGGCTACGAGCAGTACTTC.

The chain has TRBV6-8 and TRBJ2-3; 8 bases match TRBD2. The trim removed 1 base at V and 6 bases at J, leaving 9 bases unmatched. CDR1 MNHGY and CDR2 SAAAGT come from the germline V gene. CDR3 length: 16 residues. The CDR3 nucleotides are TGTGCCAGCAGTTACTATATTGGGACTAGAAGCGATACGCAGTATTTT. It translates to CASSYYIGTRSDTQYF.